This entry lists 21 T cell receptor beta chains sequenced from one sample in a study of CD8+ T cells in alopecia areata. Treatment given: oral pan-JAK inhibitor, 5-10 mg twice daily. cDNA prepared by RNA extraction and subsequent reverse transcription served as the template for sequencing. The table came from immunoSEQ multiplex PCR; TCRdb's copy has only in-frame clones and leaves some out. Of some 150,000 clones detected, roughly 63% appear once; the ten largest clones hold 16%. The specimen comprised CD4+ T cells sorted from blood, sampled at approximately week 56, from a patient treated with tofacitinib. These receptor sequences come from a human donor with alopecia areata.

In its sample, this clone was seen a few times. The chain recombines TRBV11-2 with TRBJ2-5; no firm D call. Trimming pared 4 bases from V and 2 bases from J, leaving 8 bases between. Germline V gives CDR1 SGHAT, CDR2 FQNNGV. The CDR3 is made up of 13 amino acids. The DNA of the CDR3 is TGTGCCAGCAGCTCTGGAGTGCAAGAGACCCAGTACTTC. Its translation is CASSSGVQETQYF.

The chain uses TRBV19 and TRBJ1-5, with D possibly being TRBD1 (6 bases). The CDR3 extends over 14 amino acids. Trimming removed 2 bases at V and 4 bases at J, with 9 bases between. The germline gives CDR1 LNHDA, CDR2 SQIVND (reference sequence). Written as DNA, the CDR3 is TGTGCCAGTAGTATAACAGGGCAAAATCAGCCCCAGCATTTT. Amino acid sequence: CASSITGQNQPQHF.

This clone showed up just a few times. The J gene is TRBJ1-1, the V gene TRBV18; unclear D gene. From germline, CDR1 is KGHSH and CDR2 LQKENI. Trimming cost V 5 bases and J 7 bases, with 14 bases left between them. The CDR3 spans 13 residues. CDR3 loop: CASSTRRPYEAFF. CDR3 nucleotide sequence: TGTGCCAGCTCAACCAGGCGCCCGTATGAAGCTTTCTTT.

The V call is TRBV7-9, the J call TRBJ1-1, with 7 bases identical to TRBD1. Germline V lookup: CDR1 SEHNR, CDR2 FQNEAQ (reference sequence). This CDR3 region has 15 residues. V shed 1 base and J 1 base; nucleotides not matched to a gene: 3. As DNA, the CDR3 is TGTGCCAGCAGCTTAGGTTGGACAGGGAACACTGAAGCTTTCTTT. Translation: CASSLGWTGNTEAFF.

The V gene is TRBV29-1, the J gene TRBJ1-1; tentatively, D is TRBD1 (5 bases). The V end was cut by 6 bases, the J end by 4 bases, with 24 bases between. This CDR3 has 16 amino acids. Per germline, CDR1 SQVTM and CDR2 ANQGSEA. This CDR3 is CSVPGAFPAGSTEAFF. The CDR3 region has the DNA TGCAGCGTCCCAGGCGCGTTCCCGGCAGGGTCCACTGAAGCTTTCTTT.

CDR3 coding DNA: TGCGCCAGCAGCGTCGACAGGGGTGGGCGCGAGCAGTACTTC. This codes for CASSVDRGGREQYF. This chain links TRBV5-1 with TRBJ2-7; 8 positions match TRBD1. The V gene's germline CDR1 is SGHRS and CDR2 YFSETQ. The CDR3 is 14 residues long. The J segment lost 6 bases and the V segment lost 4 bases, leaving 9 bases of the junction unmatched. Looking up the rest from reference TRBV5-1 and TRBJ2-7 gives the full variable domain: KAGVTQTPRYLIKTRGQQVTLSCSPISGHRSVSWYQQTPGQGLQFLFEYFSETQRNKGNFPGRFSGRQFSNSRSEMNVSTLELGDSALYLCASSVDRGGREQYFGPGTRLTVT.

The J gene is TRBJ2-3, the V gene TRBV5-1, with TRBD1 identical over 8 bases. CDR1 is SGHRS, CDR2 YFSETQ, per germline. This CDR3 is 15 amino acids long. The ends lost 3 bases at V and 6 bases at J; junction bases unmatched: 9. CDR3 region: CASSSRQGLWDTQYF. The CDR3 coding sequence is TGCGCCAGCAGCTCGAGACAGGGGTTGTGGGATACGCAGTATTTT.

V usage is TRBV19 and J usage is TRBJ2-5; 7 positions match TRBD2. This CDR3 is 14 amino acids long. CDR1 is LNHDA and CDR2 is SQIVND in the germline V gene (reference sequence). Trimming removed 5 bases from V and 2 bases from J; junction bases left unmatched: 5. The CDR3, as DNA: TGTGCCAGTAGTGTGGGCGGGGGTCAAGAGACCCAGTACTTC. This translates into CASSVGGGQETQYF.

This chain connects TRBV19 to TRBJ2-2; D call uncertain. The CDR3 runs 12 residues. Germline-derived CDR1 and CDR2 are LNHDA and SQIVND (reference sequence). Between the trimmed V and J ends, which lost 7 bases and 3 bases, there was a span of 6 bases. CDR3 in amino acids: CASTRYTGELFF. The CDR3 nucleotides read TGTGCCAGTACTAGGTACACCGGGGAGCTGTTTTTT. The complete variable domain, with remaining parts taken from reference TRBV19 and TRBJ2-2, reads DGGITQSPKYLFRKEGQNVTLSCEQNLNHDAMYWYRQDPGQGLRLIYYSQIVNDFQKGDIAEGYSVSREKKESFPLTVTSAQKNPTAFYLCASTRYTGELFFGEGSRLTVL.

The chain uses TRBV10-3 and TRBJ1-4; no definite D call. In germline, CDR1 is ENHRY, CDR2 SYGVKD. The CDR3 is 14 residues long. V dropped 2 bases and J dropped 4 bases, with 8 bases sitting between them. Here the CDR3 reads CAISESRINEKLFF. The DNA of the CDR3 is TGTGCCATCAGTGAGAGTCGGATTAATGAAAAACTGTTTTTT.

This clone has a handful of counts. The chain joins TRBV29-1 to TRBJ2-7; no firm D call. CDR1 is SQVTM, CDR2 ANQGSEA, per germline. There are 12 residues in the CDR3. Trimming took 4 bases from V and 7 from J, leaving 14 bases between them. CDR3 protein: CSVVGMQAEQYF. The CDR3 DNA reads TGCAGCGTTGTGGGCATGCAAGCTGAGCAGTACTTC.

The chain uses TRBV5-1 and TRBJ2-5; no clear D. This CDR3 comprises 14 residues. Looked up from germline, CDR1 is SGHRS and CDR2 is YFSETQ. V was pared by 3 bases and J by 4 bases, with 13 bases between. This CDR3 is CASSSAARRETQYF. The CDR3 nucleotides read TGCGCCAGCAGCTCTGCAGCACGACGAGAGACCCAGTACTTC.

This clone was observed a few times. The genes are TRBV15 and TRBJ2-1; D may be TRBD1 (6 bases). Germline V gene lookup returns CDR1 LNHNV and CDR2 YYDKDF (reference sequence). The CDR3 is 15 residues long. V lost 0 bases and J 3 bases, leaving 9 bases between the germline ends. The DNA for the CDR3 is TGTGCCACCAGCAGAGACAGGGGAAGCTACAATGAGCAGTTCTTC. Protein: CATSRDRGSYNEQFF.

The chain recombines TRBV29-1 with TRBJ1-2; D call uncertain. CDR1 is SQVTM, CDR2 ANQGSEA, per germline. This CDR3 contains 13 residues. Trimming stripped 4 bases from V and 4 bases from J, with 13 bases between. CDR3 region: CSVGGLHRYGYTF. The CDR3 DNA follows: TGCAGCGTTGGGGGTCTTCATCGCTATGGCTACACCTTC.

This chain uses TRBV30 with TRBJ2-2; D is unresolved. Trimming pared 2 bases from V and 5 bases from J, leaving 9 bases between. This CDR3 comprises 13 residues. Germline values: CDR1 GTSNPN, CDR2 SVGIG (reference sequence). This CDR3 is CAWSQQLTGELFF. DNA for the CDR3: TGTGCCTGGAGTCAACAGTTAACCGGGGAGCTGTTTTTT.

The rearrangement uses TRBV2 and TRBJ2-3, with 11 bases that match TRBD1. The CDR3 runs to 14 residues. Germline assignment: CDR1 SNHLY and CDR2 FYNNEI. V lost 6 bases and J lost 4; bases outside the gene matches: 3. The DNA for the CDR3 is TGTGCCAGCAGGGACAGGGGGCTCCCAGATACGCAGTATTTT. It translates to CASRDRGLPDTQYF.

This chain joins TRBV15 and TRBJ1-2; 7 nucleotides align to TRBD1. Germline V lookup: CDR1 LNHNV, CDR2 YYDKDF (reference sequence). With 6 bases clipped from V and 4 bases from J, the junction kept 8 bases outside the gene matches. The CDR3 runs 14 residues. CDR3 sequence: CATRIQGTGYGYTF. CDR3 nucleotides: TGTGCCACCAGGATACAGGGGACTGGCTATGGCTACACCTTC.

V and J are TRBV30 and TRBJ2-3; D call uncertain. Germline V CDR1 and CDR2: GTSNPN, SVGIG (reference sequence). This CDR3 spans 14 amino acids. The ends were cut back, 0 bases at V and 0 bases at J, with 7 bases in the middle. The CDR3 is CAWSVSLSTDTQYF. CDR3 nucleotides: TGTGCCTGGAGTGTATCCCTTAGCACAGATACGCAGTATTTT.

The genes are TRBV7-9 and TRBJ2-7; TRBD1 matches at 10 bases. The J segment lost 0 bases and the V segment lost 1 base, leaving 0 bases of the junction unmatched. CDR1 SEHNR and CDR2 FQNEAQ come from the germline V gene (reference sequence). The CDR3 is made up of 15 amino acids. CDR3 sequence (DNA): TGTGCCAGCAGCTTAGGGACAGGGGGCTCCTACGAGCAGTACTTC. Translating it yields CASSLGTGGSYEQYF.

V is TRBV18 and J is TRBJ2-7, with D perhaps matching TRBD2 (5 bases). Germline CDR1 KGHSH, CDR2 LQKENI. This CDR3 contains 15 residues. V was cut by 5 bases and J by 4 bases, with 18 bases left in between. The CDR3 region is CASSRSESGVYEQYF. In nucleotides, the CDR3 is TGTGCCAGCTCAAGATCTGAATCCGGGGTTTACGAGCAGTACTTC.

The CDR3 loop reads CASSLSRTGEGTEAFF. The CDR3 bases are TGCGCCAGCAGCTTGTCACGGACAGGGGAAGGCACTGAAGCTTTCTTT. The rearrangement links TRBV5-1 to TRBJ1-1; 9 bases agree with TRBD1. This CDR3 region has 16 residues. V dropped 1 base and J dropped 4; count of bases not matched to a gene: 8. Germline CDR1 and CDR2: SGHRS and YFSETQ.